This T cell receptor beta chain was documented in a study of blood T cell repertoires in COVID-19. The CDR3 loop spans 13 amino acids. V gave up 0 bases and J gave up 3 bases, with 5 bases separating them. Per the germline V gene, CDR1 is LNHDA and CDR2 is SQIVND (reference sequence). Measured with immunoSEQ multiplex PCR; TCRdb has only the in-frame clones, and not every one. The table lists roughly 220,000 clones, 75% to 85% of them singletons, with around 1.5% in the top ten. The specimen sequenced was peripheral blood. This receptor was identified in a woman in her 40s who had recovered from COVID-19. V usage is TRBV19 and J usage is TRBJ1-1, with D possibly matching TRBD1 (5 bases). The CDR3 protein is CASSIDRDTEAFF. The CDR3 nucleotides are TGTGCCAGTAGTATAGACAGGGACACTGAAGCTTTCTTT.